One and the same sample provided the 23 T cell receptor beta chains below, sequenced in a study of blood T cells in healthy people across ages (dated by TCRdb to the mid-2010s). Library preparation used 5' RACE. This sample was sequenced with an Illumina HiSeq 2500. A second PCR of roughly 7 to 11 cycles was performed with a sample-barcoded 5' primer and a J-beta primer mix. TCRdb itself trimmed the public reads at Q25 with fastp, ran MiXCR and retained productive beta chains. A single entry per CDR3 protein holds the most common genes and DNA from its merged rows. This sample gives about 1,400,000 distinct CDR3 sequences in total; around 59% of them show up just once. Jointly, the top ten make up approximately 7% of the sample. Sequenced input: blood. Receptors were obtained from a man between 18 and 29 years old in good health.

The rearrangement links TRBV7-9 to TRBJ2-3; D not resolved. This CDR3 region has 14 residues. V gave up 3 bases and J gave up 0 bases, with 7 bases separating them. CDR1 SEHNR and CDR2 FQNEAQ come from the germline V gene (reference sequence). The CDR3: CASSFVTSTDTQYF. DNA for the CDR3: TGTGCCAGCAGCTTTGTCACTAGCACAGATACGCAGTATTTT.

This clonotype appeared a few times. CDR3 DNA: TGTGCCAGCAGTGGGGCCAATCAGCCCCAGCATTTT. Residues: CASSGANQPQHF. The chain has TRBV6-1 and TRBJ1-5; no clear D gene. The CDR3 length is 12 residues. Looked up from germline, CDR1 is MNHNS and CDR2 is SASEGT. V was cut by 4 bases and J by 3 bases, with 4 bases left in between.

The rearrangement links TRBV14 to TRBJ1-2; 8 bases are shared with TRBD1. Germline values: CDR1 SGHDN, CDR2 FVKESK. V shed 4 bases, J shed 3 bases, and the junction held 7 bases outside the gene matches. The CDR3 is 15 residues long. The CDR3 DNA follows: TGTGCCAGCAGCCCTATAGGACAGGGCGACTATGGCTACACCTTC. This encodes CASSPIGQGDYGYTF.

The gene calls are TRBV2 and TRBJ2-5, with TRBD2 matching over 8 bases. The trim removed 8 bases at V and 4 bases at J, leaving 3 bases unmatched. Looked up from germline, CDR1 is SNHLY and CDR2 is FYNNEI. The CDR3 runs to 12 residues. Written as DNA, the CDR3 is TGTGCCAGCCTACTAGCGGCAGAGACCCAGTACTTC. Its translation: CASLLAAETQYF.

The sample holds a few counts of this clonotype. This chain links TRBV9 with TRBJ2-3; D unresolved. The CDR3 has 13 residues. V lost 0 bases and J lost 2, with 4 bases in between. The V gene's germline CDR1 is SGDLS and CDR2 YYNGEE. DNA of the CDR3: TGTGCCAGCAGCGTAGCTCCCACAGATACGCAGTATTTT. As protein: CASSVAPTDTQYF. Looking up the rest from reference TRBV9 and TRBJ2-3 gives the full variable domain: DSGVTQTPKHLITATGQRVTLRCSPRSGDLSVYWYQQSLDQGLQFLIQYYNGEERAKGNILERFSAQQFPDLHSELNLSSLELGDSALYFCASSVAPTDTQYFGPGTRLTVL.

J is TRBJ2-5 and V is TRBV4-2; D perhaps matches TRBD1 (6 bases). The germline V gene has CDR1 LGHNA and CDR2 YNFKEQ. This CDR3 comprises 16 residues. Trimming left V 1 base short and J 2 bases short, with 14 bases between. This CDR3 reads CASSQAGADTQETQYF. The CDR3 DNA reads TGTGCCAGCAGCCAAGCAGGGGCGGACACACAAGAGACCCAGTACTTC.

This clonotype was counted only a few times. V usage is TRBV4-1 and J usage is TRBJ2-5; 11 nucleotides align to TRBD2. Losses at the gene ends were 0 bases for V and 3 bases for J; bases not matched to a gene: 0. Germline V gene data show CDR1 as MGHRA and CDR2 as YSYEKL. This CDR3 contains 15 residues. The CDR3 nucleotides are TGCGCCAGCAGCCAAGATAGCGGGGGGGAAGAGACCCAGTACTTC. It specifies CASSQDSGGEETQYF.

The CDR3 nucleotides read TGTGCCACCAGCAGAGGCGACAGGGACAATTCCGAGCAGTACTTC. It yields the protein CATSRGDRDNSEQYF. This sequence joins TRBV15 and TRBJ2-5; 7 bases are shared with TRBD1. The end of the DNA fits TRBJ2-7 better, so the J call may be wrong. From germline, CDR1 is LNHNV and CDR2 YYDKDF (reference sequence). This CDR3 region has 15 residues.

The chain combines TRBV12-3 or TRBV12-4 with TRBJ2-3, with TRBD2 as a possible D gene (6 bases). The V end was cut by 6 bases, the J end by 5 bases, with 12 bases between. The length of the CDR3 is 13 residues. In nucleotides, the CDR3 is TGTGCCAGCAGGTGGGGAGGAGGAGATACGCAGTATTTT. It yields the protein CASRWGGGDTQYF.

The chain's CDR3 is CSGQREIVNEQFF. The CDR3, as DNA: TGCAGTGGACAGCGGGAGATTGTTAATGAGCAGTTCTTC. J is TRBJ2-1 and V is TRBV20-1; 8 nucleotides agree with TRBD2. V dropped 7 bases and J dropped 7; count of bases not matched to a gene: 9. Germline CDR1 and CDR2: DFQATT and SNEGSKA (reference sequence). The CDR3 sequence is 13 residues long.

The sample holds one count of this clonotype. The rearrangement uses TRBV25-1 and TRBJ1-4; D gene uncertain. Germline CDR1 reads MGHDK; CDR2 reads SYGVNS. V was clipped by 4 bases and J by 3 bases, with 9 bases between them. The CDR3 contains 14 residues. CDR3 sequence reads: CASSGELPNEKLFF. The CDR3, as DNA: TGTGCCAGCAGTGGGGAACTACCTAATGAAAAACTGTTTTTT.

V is TRBV12-3 or TRBV12-4 and J is TRBJ2-5, with D perhaps given as TRBD1 or TRBD2 (6 bases each). V lost 4 bases and J 2 bases, leaving 11 bases between the germline ends. CDR3 size: 14 residues. The CDR3 DNA follows: TGTGCCAGCAGTTGGAGGGGGAAACAAGAGACCCAGTACTTC. Amino acids: CASSWRGKQETQYF.

The chain joins TRBV27 to TRBJ2-4; TRBD2 matches at 11 bases. Gene TRBJ2-7 matches the end of the DNA better, so the J call may be wrong. The germline gives CDR1 MNHEY, CDR2 SMNVEV (reference sequence). This CDR3 has 15 amino acids. The CDR3 region is CASASGTSGAYEQYF. The DNA of the CDR3 is TGTGCCAGCGCTTCCGGGACTAGCGGAGCCTACGAGCAGTACTTC.

This sequence joins TRBV6-5 and TRBJ1-6; D ambiguous. CDR1 is MNHEY, CDR2 SVGAGI, per germline. CDR3 length: 15 amino acids. Trimming cost V 6 bases and J 8 bases, with 17 bases left between them. The CDR3 protein is CASSPRPRRDSPLHF. In DNA form, the CDR3 reads TGTGCCAGCAGCCCTCGTCCAAGACGGGATTCACCCCTCCACTTT.

A few counts support this clonotype. The chain couples TRBV12-3 or TRBV12-4 to TRBJ2-5; D may match TRBD1 or TRBD2 (6 bases each). Trimming removed 3 bases at V and 4 bases at J, with 15 bases between. The CDR3 is 15 residues long. CDR3 region: CASSLSGAKRETQYF. The CDR3 DNA sequence: TGTGCCAGCAGTTTGTCGGGGGCTAAGAGAGAGACCCAGTACTTC.

The chain recombines TRBV18 with TRBJ2-3, with TRBD1 as a possible D gene (6 bases). V was pared by 2 bases and J by 0 bases, with 12 bases between. This CDR3 spans 16 amino acids. CDR1 and CDR2 from the germline V gene are KGHSH and LQKENI. CDR3 residues: CASSPWGQESTDTQYF. The CDR3, as DNA: TGTGCCAGCTCACCATGGGGGCAAGAAAGCACAGATACGCAGTATTTT.

The chain carries TRBV6-5 and TRBJ1-2; no reliable D call. V was cut by 8 bases and J by 4 bases, with 14 bases left in between. The V gene's germline CDR1 is MNHEY and CDR2 SVGAGI. The CDR3 sequence is 13 residues long. The CDR3 DNA reads TGTGCCAGCGGTCCCGGGATTTCCTATGGCTACACCTTC. It codes for CASGPGISYGYTF.

V and J are TRBV11-2 and TRBJ2-5, with D possibly TRBD1 on 6 matching bases. Germline V lookup: CDR1 SGHAT, CDR2 FQNNGV. V lost 0 bases to trimming and J lost 4 bases, with 12 bases between them. The CDR3 extends over 15 amino acids. Here the CDR3 reads CASSLEAGTRETQYF. The CDR3 region has the DNA TGTGCCAGCAGCTTAGAAGCCGGGACACGAGAGACCCAGTACTTC.

V is TRBV7-9 and J is TRBJ1-1; D remains ambiguous. The CDR3 is 15 amino acids. Germline CDR1 SEHNR, CDR2 FQNEAQ (reference sequence). Trimming removed 1 base at V and 6 bases at J, with 15 bases between. The CDR3 loop is CASSLVWSGSPEAFF. The DNA of the CDR3 is TGTGCCAGCAGCTTAGTGTGGTCCGGGTCCCCTGAAGCTTTCTTT.

The chain employs TRBV4-1 and TRBJ2-3; D ambiguous. Germline V gene data show CDR1 as MGHRA and CDR2 as YSYEKL. V gave up 2 bases and J gave up 6 bases, with 12 bases separating them. The CDR3 consists of 14 residues. The DNA for the CDR3 is TGCGCCAGCAGCCAATCCCCGGTCTTCGATACGCAGTATTTT. Translated: CASSQSPVFDTQYF.

The rearrangement joins TRBV2 to TRBJ1-2; D uncertain. The CDR3 spans 13 residues. Germline CDR1 and CDR2: SNHLY and FYNNEI. V lost 7 bases to trimming and J lost 4 bases, with 13 bases between them. As DNA, the CDR3 is TGTGCCAGCACCGGACTGCTCTTCTATGGCTACACCTTC. Amino acid sequence: CASTGLLFYGYTF.

The chain couples TRBV7-8 to TRBJ2-7, with D unresolved. Trimming pared 4 bases from V and 5 bases from J, leaving 12 bases between. The CDR3 is made up of 13 amino acids. Germline V gene data show CDR1 as SGHVS and CDR2 as FQNEAQ. The CDR3 reads CASSSRLINEQYF. The CDR3 DNA reads TGTGCCAGCAGCTCGAGACTTATAAACGAGCAGTACTTC.

The chain uses TRBV6-5 and TRBJ2-5, with D unresolved. The length of the CDR3 is 11 residues. The V gene lost 10 bases and the J gene lost 5 bases, with 11 bases spanning the gap. Germline V gene data show CDR1 as MNHEY and CDR2 as SVGAGI. Here the CDR3 reads CATLDRETQYF. CDR3 in DNA: TGTGCCACCCTCGACCGGGAGACCCAGTACTTC.